These 16 T cell receptor beta chains share one sample of origin, sequenced in a study of beta chain features in type 1 diabetes. Study results and caveats: Patients with Type 1 diabetes showed moderately but significantly shorter TCRB CDR3s in all four CD4+ subsets.

The antigens for these receptors are not known. Sequencing targeted expressed TCRB transcripts, as all isolated RNA had been reverse transcribed. The table came from immunoSEQ multiplex PCR; TCRdb's copy has only in-frame clones and leaves some out. This table holds some 700,000 clones, 13% found once. The sample taken for sequencing was naive CD4+ T cells from blood. Receptors originate from a man aged 18 to 29 with type 1 diabetes.

The chain is built from TRBV29-1 and TRBJ1-2; possible D gene TRBD1, 5 bases. The germline V gene encodes CDR1 SQVTM and CDR2 ANQGSEA. The V end was cut by 7 bases, the J end by 0 bases, with 15 bases between. This CDR3 contains 14 residues. The CDR3 nucleotides read TGCAGCGCCCGGGCCGGGGGGGCTAACTATGGCTACACCTTC. This gives the protein CSARAGGANYGYTF.

In the case of this clone: The sample has other DNA sequences that encode this CDR3 too. This chain connects TRBV6-5 to TRBJ1-5; no definite D call. The CDR3 covers 13 residues. Germline CDR1 MNHEY, CDR2 SVGAGI. V lost 2 bases and J 3 bases, leaving 5 bases between the germline ends. In nucleotides, the CDR3 is TGTGCCAGCAGTTACCGGTCCAATCAGCCCCAGCATTTT. Translated: CASSYRSNQPQHF.

The chain carries TRBV14 and TRBJ1-2; no firm D call. Germline CDR1 SGHDN, CDR2 FVKESK. This CDR3 contains 12 residues. The V end lost 3 bases, the J end lost 3 bases, and 5 bases lay between the germline ends. The CDR3 loop is CASSQTDYGYTF. CDR3 nucleotide sequence: TGTGCCAGCAGCCAGACGGACTATGGCTACACCTTC.

This sequence joins TRBV5-1 and TRBJ2-3, with 7 bases identical to TRBD2. V lost 5 bases, J lost 4 bases, and 13 bases stayed unmatched. This CDR3 is built from 16 residues. Germline assignment: CDR1 SGHRS and CDR2 YFSETQ. CDR3 protein: CASSPPGGKKADTQYF. CDR3 DNA sequence: TGCGCCAGCAGTCCGCCCGGGGGGAAAAAGGCAGATACGCAGTATTTT.

The sample holds a few counts of this clone. V gene TRBV30 combines with J gene TRBJ1-1; 7 positions match TRBD1. The CDR3 runs 14 residues. Germline V gene sequence: CDR1 GTSNPN, CDR2 SVGIG (reference sequence). The J segment lost 0 bases and the V segment lost 5 bases, leaving 6 bases of the junction unmatched. The CDR3 sequence: CAWSTGSMNTEAFF. The CDR3 DNA sequence: TGTGCCTGGTCGACAGGGTCCATGAACACTGAAGCTTTCTTT.

This clone turned up a few times. The chain combines TRBV13 with TRBJ1-2; 8 nucleotides align to TRBD1. Germline V gene lookup returns CDR1 PRHDT and CDR2 FYEKMQ (reference sequence). Trimming took 0 bases from V and 2 from J; bases not matched to a gene: 2. CDR3 length: 15 residues. The CDR3 loop is CASSLGDRVNYGYTF. CDR3 in DNA: TGTGCCAGCAGCTTAGGGGACAGGGTGAACTATGGCTACACCTTC.

The V gene is TRBV25-1, the J gene TRBJ1-1; D gene ambiguous. Per the germline V gene, CDR1 is MGHDK and CDR2 is SYGVNS. V was cut by 1 base and J by 5 bases, with 11 bases left in between. CDR3 length: 14 amino acids. CDR3 DNA sequence: TGTGCCAGCAGTGAATCGGGGAGGTGGACTGAAGCTTTCTTT. It yields the protein CASSESGRWTEAFF. Looking up the rest from reference TRBV25-1 and TRBJ1-1 gives the full variable domain: EADIYQTPRYLVIGTGKKITLECSQTMGHDKMYWYQQDPGMELHLIHYSYGVNSTEKGDLSSESTVSRIRTEHFPLTLESARPSHTSQYLCASSESGRWTEAFFGQGTRLTVV.

This chain connects TRBV19 to TRBJ2-7; D could derive from TRBD1 or TRBD2 (7 bases each). V was trimmed by 6 bases and J by 6 bases, leaving 12 bases between them. The CDR3 spans 12 residues. Germline V gene data show CDR1 as LNHDA and CDR2 as SQIVND (reference sequence). CDR3 coding DNA: TGTGCCAGTAGCCCCAGGGGGGGCGAGCAGTACTTC. Its translation is CASSPRGGEQYF.

Details on this clone: Other DNA sequences in the sample encode the same CDR3. This sequence joins TRBV30 and TRBJ1-6, with D uncertain. Germline V CDR1 and CDR2: GTSNPN, SVGIG (reference sequence). Trimming left V 1 base short and J 9 bases short, with 4 bases between. There are 11 residues in the CDR3. The CDR3 DNA reads TGTGCCTGGAGTGGGGGTTCACCCCTCCACTTT. It is translated as CAWSGGSPLHF. The variable domain in full, completed from reference TRBV30 and TRBJ1-6, reads SQTIHQWPATLVQPVGSPLSLECTVEGTSNPNLYWYRQAAGRGLQLLFYSVGIGQISSEVPQNLSASRPQDRQFILSSKKLLLSDSGFYLCAWSGGSPLHFGNGTRLTVT.

The gene calls are TRBV7-6 and TRBJ1-6; TRBD1 agrees at 8 bases. The CDR3 is 16 residues long. The trim removed 0 bases at V and 10 bases at J, leaving 8 bases unmatched. Per the germline V gene, CDR1 is SGHVS and CDR2 is FNYEAQ. CDR3 amino acids: CASSLAPDRGSSPLHF. Written as DNA, the CDR3 is TGTGCCAGCAGCTTAGCCCCCGACAGGGGAAGCTCACCCCTCCACTTT.

This rearrangement joins TRBV6-6 to TRBJ2-5; weak D call: TRBD2 (5 bases). V gave up 0 bases and J gave up 4 bases, with 12 bases separating them. This CDR3 contains 15 residues. Germline CDR1 is MNHNY and CDR2 is SVGAGI (reference sequence). The chain's CDR3 is CASSYSKGRGETQYF. For the CDR3, the DNA is TGTGCCAGCAGTTACTCAAAAGGCCGGGGAGAGACCCAGTACTTC.

This chain uses TRBV19 with TRBJ1-6; TRBD1 agrees at 10 bases. The CDR3 spans 16 residues. Germline V CDR1 and CDR2: LNHDA, SQIVND (reference sequence). Losses at the gene ends were 6 bases for V and 0 bases for J; bases not matched to a gene: 2. CDR3 nucleotide sequence: TGTGCCAGTAGGGGACAGGGGCTCTCCTATAATTCACCCCTCCACTTT. Its protein product is CASRGQGLSYNSPLHF.

This clone was picked up a small number of times. The chain employs TRBV18 and TRBJ1-1; D is unclear. Trimming took off 4 bases at V and 8 bases at J, with 20 bases between the two ends. The CDR3 sequence is 15 residues long. From germline, CDR1 is KGHSH and CDR2 LQKENI. The CDR3 loop reads CASSREVGGVDEAFF. Here the CDR3 DNA reads TGTGCCAGCTCACGAGAGGTGGGTGGAGTGGACGAAGCTTTCTTT.

This chain links TRBV10-2 with TRBJ2-2; TRBD1 aligns across 10 bases. V lost 8 bases, J lost 6 bases, and 15 bases stayed unmatched. The CDR3 loop spans 17 amino acids. Germline loops: CDR1 WSHSY, CDR2 SAAADI. The DNA for the CDR3 is TGCGCCAGCTCGTATCTCCATGGACAGGGGGAATCCGGGGAGCTGTTTTTT. This gives the protein CASSYLHGQGESGELFF.

A few counts support this clone. The chain links TRBV9 to TRBJ2-1; D might be TRBD1 or TRBD2, each matching 7 bases. Germline loops: CDR1 SGDLS, CDR2 YYNGEE. The ends were cut back, 3 bases at V and 7 bases at J, with 14 bases in the middle. This CDR3 is 14 amino acids long. The CDR3 loop reads CASSEGGGVNEQFF. In DNA, the CDR3 is TGTGCCAGCAGCGAGGGAGGGGGCGTAAATGAGCAGTTCTTC. The full variable domain, rest sourced from reference TRBV9 and TRBJ2-1, is DSGVTQTPKHLITATGQRVTLRCSPRSGDLSVYWYQQSLDQGLQFLIQYYNGEERAKGNILERFSAQQFPDLHSELNLSSLELGDSALYFCASSEGGGVNEQFFGPGTRLTVL.

The table lists this clone with a few counts. The chain recombines TRBV10-1 with TRBJ2-1, with D uncertain. The CDR3 spans 14 residues. Germline assignment: CDR1 WNHNN and CDR2 SYGVQD (reference sequence). Trimming cost V 2 bases and J 3 bases, with 8 bases left between them. CDR3 in amino acids: CASSESTDYNEQFF. CDR3 DNA: TGCGCCAGCAGTGAGAGTACTGACTACAATGAGCAGTTCTTC.